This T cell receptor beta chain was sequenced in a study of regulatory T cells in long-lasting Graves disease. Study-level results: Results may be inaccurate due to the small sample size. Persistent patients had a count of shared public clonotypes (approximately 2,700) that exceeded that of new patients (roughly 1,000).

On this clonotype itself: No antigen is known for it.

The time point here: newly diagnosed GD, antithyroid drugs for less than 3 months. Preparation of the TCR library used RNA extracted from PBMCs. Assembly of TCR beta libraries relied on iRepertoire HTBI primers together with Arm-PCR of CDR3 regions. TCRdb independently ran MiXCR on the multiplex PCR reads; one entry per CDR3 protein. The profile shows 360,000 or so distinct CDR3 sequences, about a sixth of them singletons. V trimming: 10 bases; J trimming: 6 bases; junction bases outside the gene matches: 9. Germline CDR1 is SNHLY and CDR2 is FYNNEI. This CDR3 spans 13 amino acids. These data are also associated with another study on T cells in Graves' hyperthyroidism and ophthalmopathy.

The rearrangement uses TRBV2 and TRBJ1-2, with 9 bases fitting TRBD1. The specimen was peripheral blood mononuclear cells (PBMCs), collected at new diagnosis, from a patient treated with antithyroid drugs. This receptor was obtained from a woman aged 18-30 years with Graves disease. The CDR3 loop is CATEFDRGDGYTF. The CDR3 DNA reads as TGTGCCACCGAATTTGACAGGGGGGATGGCTACACCTTC. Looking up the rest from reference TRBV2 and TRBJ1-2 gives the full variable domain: EPEVTQTPSHQVTQMGQEVILRCVPISNHLYFYWYRQILGQKVEFLVSFYNNEISEKSEIFDDQFSVERPDGSNFTLKIRSTKLEDSAMYFCATEFDRGDGYTFGSGTRLTVV.